The 14 T cell receptor beta chains listed next were all sequenced from one sample in a study of blood T cell repertoires in COVID-19. The data were produced by immunoSEQ multiplex PCR, yet TCRdb's version contains in-frame clones alone and is incomplete. Here the sample spans about 110,000 clones, roughly four fifths being singletons. Sequencing was carried out using peripheral blood. The receptor source for this set is a woman aged 55-69 years with acute or convalescent COVID-19.

V is TRBV4-1 and J is TRBJ2-3, with D perhaps matching TRBD2 (5 bases). Looked up from germline, CDR1 is MGHRA and CDR2 is YSYEKL. The CDR3 extends over 16 amino acids. The V end lost 2 bases, the J end lost 0 bases, and 12 bases lay between the germline ends. The CDR3 DNA reads as TGCGCCAGCAGCCAATCCCCTCGGACTAGCACAGATACGCAGTATTTT. Its translation: CASSQSPRTSTDTQYF.

The chain combines TRBV6-5 with TRBJ2-3; a weak D match, TRBD1 (5 bases). The germline V gene encodes CDR1 MNHEY and CDR2 SVGAGI. Trimming stripped 0 bases from V and 2 bases from J, with 9 bases between. This CDR3 region has 15 residues. For the CDR3, the DNA is TGTGCCAGCAGTTACTCAAGGGGATACACAGATACGCAGTATTTT. Residues: CASSYSRGYTDTQYF.

V gene TRBV7-9 combines with J gene TRBJ1-6; 7 nucleotides match TRBD1. CDR3 length: 15 amino acids. The V segment lost 11 bases and the J segment 0 bases; nucleotides outside the gene matches: 7. Looked up from germline, CDR1 is SEHNR and CDR2 is FQNEAQ (reference sequence). The CDR3 is CAGGQGDSYNSPLHF. The CDR3 bases are TGTGCCGGGGGGCAGGGGGACTCCTATAATTCACCCCTCCACTTT.

This clone was seen more than once but under ten times. The chain uses TRBV9 and TRBJ2-7; perhaps TRBD2 as D (5 bases). V shed 2 bases and J shed 2 bases, with 11 bases lying between them. The CDR3 contains 14 residues. Germline assignment: CDR1 SGDLS and CDR2 YYNGEE. The CDR3 protein is CASSVRPGTYEQYF. DNA for the CDR3: TGTGCCAGCAGCGTGAGGCCCGGGACCTACGAGCAGTACTTC. Drawing the rest from reference TRBV9 and TRBJ2-7, the complete variable domain is DSGVTQTPKHLITATGQRVTLRCSPRSGDLSVYWYQQSLDQGLQFLIQYYNGEERAKGNILERFSAQQFPDLHSELNLSSLELGDSALYFCASSVRPGTYEQYFGPGTRLTVT.

The V call is TRBV4-3, the J call TRBJ1-2, with TRBD1 matching over 10 bases. The V gene's germline CDR1 is LGHNA and CDR2 YSLEER. The V segment lost 3 bases and the J segment 5 bases; nucleotides outside the gene matches: 6. This CDR3 spans 15 amino acids. The CDR3 reads CASSQGGTGDYGYTF. The CDR3 DNA is TGCGCCAGCAGCCAGGGGGGGACAGGGGATTATGGCTACACCTTC.

This rearrangement joins TRBV24-1 to TRBJ2-3; 7 bases agree with TRBD2. V gave up 0 bases and J gave up 0 bases; unmatched junction bases: 5. Per the germline V gene, CDR1 is KGHDR and CDR2 is SFDVKD. The CDR3 extends over 17 amino acids. This chain's CDR3 is CATSDLVGGGSTDTQYF. The CDR3 DNA is TGTGCCACCAGTGATTTGGTGGGGGGGGGTAGCACAGATACGCAGTATTTT.

The chain uses TRBV11-2 and TRBJ2-3; D is perhaps TRBD2 (5 bases). V lost 5 bases, J lost 3 bases, and 18 bases lay in between. The germline V gene encodes CDR1 SGHAT and CDR2 FQNNGV. The CDR3 is 16 amino acids. CDR3 amino acids: CASSTRGWLGTDTQYF. The CDR3 DNA follows: TGTGCCAGCAGCACTAGAGGGTGGTTGGGGACAGATACGCAGTATTTT.

The chain carries TRBV7-3 and TRBJ2-1; possibly TRBD1 for D (6 bases). The CDR3 covers 12 residues. The germline V gene encodes CDR1 SGHTA and CDR2 FQGTGA. Trimming stripped 5 bases from V and 10 bases from J, with 12 bases between. The chain's CDR3 is CASSPSGQEQFF. For the CDR3, the DNA is TGTGCCAGCAGCCCCAGTGGACAGGAGCAGTTCTTC.

The chain joins TRBV2 to TRBJ2-1; TRBD1 agrees at 12 bases. The CDR3 contains 13 residues. In germline, CDR1 is SNHLY, CDR2 FYNNEI. V shed 6 bases and J 8 bases; nucleotides not matched to a gene: 2. The CDR3 spells CASSGDRGHEQFF. In DNA, the CDR3 is TGTGCCAGCAGCGGGGACAGGGGGCATGAGCAGTTCTTC.

Points on this clone: The same CDR3 is also encoded by other DNA sequences in this sample. The chain joins TRBV28 to TRBJ1-4, with 7 bases aligning to TRBD1. V was pared by 5 bases and J by 3 bases, with 6 bases of the junction left unmatched. Germline CDR1 is MDHEN and CDR2 is SYDVKM. CDR3 length: 15 residues. Here the CDR3 reads CASSPYRGANEKLFF. The CDR3 region has the DNA TGTGCCAGCAGTCCCTACAGGGGTGCTAATGAAAAACTGTTTTTT.

V gene TRBV19 combines with J gene TRBJ2-1; 7 bases fit TRBD1. The CDR3 spans 15 residues. J lost 0 bases, V lost 8 bases, and 7 bases had no gene match. The germline CDR1 and CDR2 sequences are LNHDA and SQIVND (reference sequence). The CDR3 reads CASGYRDSSYNEQFF. The CDR3 region has the DNA TGTGCCAGTGGGTACCGGGACAGCTCCTACAATGAGCAGTTCTTC. The full variable domain, completed using reference TRBV19 and TRBJ2-1, is DGGITQSPKYLFRKEGQNVTLSCEQNLNHDAMYWYRQDPGQGLRLIYYSQIVNDFQKGDIAEGYSVSREKKESFPLTVTSAQKNPTAFYLCASGYRDSSYNEQFFGPGTRLTVL.

This chain uses TRBV20-1 with TRBJ2-2; possibly TRBD2 for D (6 bases). This CDR3 contains 14 residues. V lost 3 bases and J 1 base, leaving 9 bases between the germline ends. The germline gives CDR1 DFQATT, CDR2 SNEGSKA (reference sequence). CDR3 sequence (DNA): TGCAGTGCTAGTAACGGGGGGAACACCGGGGAGCTGTTTTTT. Protein: CSASNGGNTGELFF.

The chain recombines TRBV11-3 with TRBJ1-6; TRBD1 agrees at 11 bases. CDR1 is SGHNT, CDR2 YENEEA, per germline. The CDR3 length is 16 residues. J was trimmed by 7 bases and V by 6 bases; bases with no gene match: 8. CDR3 bases: TGTGCCAGCAGACTAGCCGGGACAGGGGGGAATTCACCCCTCCACTTT. It codes for CASRLAGTGGNSPLHF.

The chain is built from TRBV10-2 and TRBJ2-1, with D perhaps matching TRBD2 (7 bases). CDR1 WSHSY and CDR2 SAAADI come from the germline V gene. V was cut by 0 bases and J by 7 bases, with 16 bases left in between. This CDR3 region has 16 residues. The CDR3 nucleotides are TGCGCCAGCAGTGAGTCTGTAGTGGGGGGGCCGAATGAGCAGTTCTTC. This encodes CASSESVVGGPNEQFF.